The source of this TCR beta chain is a study of cytomegalovirus exposure and HLA in healthy donors. This CDR3 region has 14 residues. Trimming removed 7 bases from V and 4 bases from J; junction bases left unmatched: 4. CDR1 is LNHDA, CDR2 SQIVND, per germline (reference sequence). Only in-frame clones appear in the TCRdb table, and some are missing; sequencing was by immunoSEQ multiplex PCR. The sample has tens of thousands of clones, 95% to 97% seen once. The chain carries TRBV19 and TRBJ2-1; TRBD2 matches 10 bases. The sample taken for sequencing was PBMCs. The sequence was obtained from a man younger than 35 in good health and CMV-seropositive. The CDR3 DNA is TGTGCCAGTAAGCGGGAGGGTCTATACAATGAGCAGTTCTTC. Translating it yields CASKREGLYNEQFF.